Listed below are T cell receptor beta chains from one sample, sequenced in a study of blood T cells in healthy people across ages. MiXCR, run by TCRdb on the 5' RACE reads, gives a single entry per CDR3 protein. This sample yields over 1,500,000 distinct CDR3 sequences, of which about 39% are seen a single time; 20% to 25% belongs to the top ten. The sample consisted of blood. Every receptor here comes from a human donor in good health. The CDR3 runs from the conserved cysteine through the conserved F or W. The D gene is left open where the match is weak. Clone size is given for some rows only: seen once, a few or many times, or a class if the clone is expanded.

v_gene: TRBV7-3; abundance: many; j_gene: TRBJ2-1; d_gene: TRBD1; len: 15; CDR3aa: CASSFDRDTYNEQFF
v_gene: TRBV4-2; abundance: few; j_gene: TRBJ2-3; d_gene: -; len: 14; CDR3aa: CASSQGISEDTQYF
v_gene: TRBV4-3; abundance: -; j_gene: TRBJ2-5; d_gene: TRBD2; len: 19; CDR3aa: CASSQDFGGAGGLLETQYF
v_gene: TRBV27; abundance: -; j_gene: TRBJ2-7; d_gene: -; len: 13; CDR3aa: CASSFWPSYEQYF
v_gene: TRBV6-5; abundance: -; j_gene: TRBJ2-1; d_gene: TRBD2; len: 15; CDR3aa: CASRLSGGAYGEQFF
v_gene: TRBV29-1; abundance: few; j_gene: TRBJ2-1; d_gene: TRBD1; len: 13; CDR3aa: CSVARTGKNEQFF
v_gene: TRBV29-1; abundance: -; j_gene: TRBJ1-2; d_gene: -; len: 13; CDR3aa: CSTSGTTNYGYTF
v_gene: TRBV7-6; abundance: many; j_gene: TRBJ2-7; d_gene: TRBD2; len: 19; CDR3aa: CASSLSPPGLAGYSYEQYF
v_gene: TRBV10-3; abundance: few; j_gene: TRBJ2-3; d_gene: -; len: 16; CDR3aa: CAISEGPNSGADTQYF
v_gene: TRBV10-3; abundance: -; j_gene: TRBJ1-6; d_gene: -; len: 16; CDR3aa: CAISESSGGWGSPLHF
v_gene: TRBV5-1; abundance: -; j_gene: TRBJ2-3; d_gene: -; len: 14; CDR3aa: CASSPVVSADTQYF
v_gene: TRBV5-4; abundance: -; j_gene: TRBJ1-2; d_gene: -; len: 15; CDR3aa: CASSLIGAPSYGYTF
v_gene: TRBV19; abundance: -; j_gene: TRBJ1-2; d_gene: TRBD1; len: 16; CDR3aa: CASSTYKTGENYGYTF
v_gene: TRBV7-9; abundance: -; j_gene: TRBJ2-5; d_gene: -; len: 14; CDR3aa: CASSNAPSRETQYF
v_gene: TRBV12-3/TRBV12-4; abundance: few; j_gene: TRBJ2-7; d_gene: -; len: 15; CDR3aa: CASSQGLRRSYEQYF
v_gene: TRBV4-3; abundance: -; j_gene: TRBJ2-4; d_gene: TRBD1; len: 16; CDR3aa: CASSQDSGQGANIQYF
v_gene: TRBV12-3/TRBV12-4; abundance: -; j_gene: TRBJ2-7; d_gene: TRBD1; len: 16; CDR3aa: CASSPRDSLISYGQYF
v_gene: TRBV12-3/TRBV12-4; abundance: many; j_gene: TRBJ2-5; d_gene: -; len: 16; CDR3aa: CASSLSWQGQQETQYF
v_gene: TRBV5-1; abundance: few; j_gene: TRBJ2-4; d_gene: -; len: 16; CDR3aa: CASSPPQPRGKNIQYF
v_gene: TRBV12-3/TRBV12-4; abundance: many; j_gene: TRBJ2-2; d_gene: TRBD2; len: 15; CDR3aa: CASSRLAGYTGELFF
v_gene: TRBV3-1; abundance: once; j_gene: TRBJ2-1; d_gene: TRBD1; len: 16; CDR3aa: CASSHPSGQGVGEQFF
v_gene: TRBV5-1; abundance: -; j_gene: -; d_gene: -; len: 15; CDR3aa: CASSLGQGISHEQYF
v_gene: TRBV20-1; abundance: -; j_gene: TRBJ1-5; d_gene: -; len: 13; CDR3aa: CSAEVLHNQPQHF
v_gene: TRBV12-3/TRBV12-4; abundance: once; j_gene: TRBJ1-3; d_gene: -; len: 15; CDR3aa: CASSSLRSSGNTIYF